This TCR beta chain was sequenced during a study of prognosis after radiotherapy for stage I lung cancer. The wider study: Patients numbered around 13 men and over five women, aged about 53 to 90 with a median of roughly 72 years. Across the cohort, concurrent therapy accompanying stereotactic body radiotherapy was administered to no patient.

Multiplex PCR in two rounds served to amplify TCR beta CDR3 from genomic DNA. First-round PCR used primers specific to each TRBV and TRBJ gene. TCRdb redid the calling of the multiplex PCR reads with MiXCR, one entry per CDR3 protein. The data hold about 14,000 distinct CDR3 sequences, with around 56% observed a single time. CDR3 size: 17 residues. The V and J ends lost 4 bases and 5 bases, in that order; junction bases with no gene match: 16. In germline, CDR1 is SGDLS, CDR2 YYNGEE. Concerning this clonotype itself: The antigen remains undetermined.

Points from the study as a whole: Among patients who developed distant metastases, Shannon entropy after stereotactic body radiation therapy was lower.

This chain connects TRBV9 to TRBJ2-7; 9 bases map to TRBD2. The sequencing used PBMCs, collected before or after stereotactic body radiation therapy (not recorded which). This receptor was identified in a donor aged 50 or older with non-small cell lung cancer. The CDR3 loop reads CASSPRGGGGARDEQYF. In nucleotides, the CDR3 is TGTGCCAGCAGCCCCCGCGGGGGGGGGGGGGCAAGGGACGAGCAGTACTTC.